The T cell receptor (beta chain) under discussion was sequenced for a study of identical twins. Germline lookup yields CDR1 LGHNA and CDR2 YSLEER. The CDR3 totals 13 residues. The V end was cut by 0 bases, the J end by 3 bases, with 5 bases between. A universal primer binding site was introduced by template switching. The final cDNA contained unique molecular identifiers. Each CDR3 protein is one row after TCRdb ran MiXCR on the 5' RACE reads. The data hold hundreds of thousands of distinct CDR3 sequences, with approximately 18% observed a single time. Study-wide results and limits: Within cord blood, abundant beta clonotypes carried fewer insertions, but memory repertoires showed no such trend.

A remark on this clonotype: Its antigen is not known.

The sample also formed part of further work on T cells expressing NK-cell markers. That work states: Just one sequenced donor of eight was HCMV-seronegative, while seven were seropositive. In a group of 5 or 6 donors, dominant NKG2C+ clonotypes represented 1.0-7.0% of CD8+ T cells.

The receptor was isolated from a woman aged 18-29 years in good health. The sequenced sample consisted of PBMCs. The chain recombines TRBV4-3 with TRBJ1-1; D is uncertain. The CDR3 DNA follows: TGCGCCAGCAGCCAAGATAGGTACACTGAAGCTTTCTTT. This encodes CASSQDRYTEAFF.